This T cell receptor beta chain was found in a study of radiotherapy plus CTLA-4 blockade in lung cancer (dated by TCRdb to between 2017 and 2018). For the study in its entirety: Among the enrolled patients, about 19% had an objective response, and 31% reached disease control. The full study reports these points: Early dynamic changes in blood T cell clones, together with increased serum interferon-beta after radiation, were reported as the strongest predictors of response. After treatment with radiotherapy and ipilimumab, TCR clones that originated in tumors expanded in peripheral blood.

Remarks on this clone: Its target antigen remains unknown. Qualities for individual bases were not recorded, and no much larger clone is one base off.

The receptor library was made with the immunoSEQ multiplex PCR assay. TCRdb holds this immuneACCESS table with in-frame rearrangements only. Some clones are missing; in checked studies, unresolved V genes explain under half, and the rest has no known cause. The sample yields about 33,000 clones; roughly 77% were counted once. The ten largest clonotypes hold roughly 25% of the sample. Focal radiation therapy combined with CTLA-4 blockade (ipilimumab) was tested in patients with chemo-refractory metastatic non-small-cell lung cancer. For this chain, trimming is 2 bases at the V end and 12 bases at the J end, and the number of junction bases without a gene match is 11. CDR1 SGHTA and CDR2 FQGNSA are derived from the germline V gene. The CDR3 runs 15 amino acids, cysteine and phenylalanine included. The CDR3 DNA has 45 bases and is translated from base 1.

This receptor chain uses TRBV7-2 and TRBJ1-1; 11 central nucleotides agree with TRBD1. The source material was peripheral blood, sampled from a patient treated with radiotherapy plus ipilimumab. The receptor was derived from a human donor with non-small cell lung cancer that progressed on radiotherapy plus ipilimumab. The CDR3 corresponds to CASSLIRGTGGSTFF. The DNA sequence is TGTGCCAGCAGCTTAATAAGGGGGACAGGGGGGTCGACTTTCTTT.